The 13 T cell receptor beta chains listed next were all sequenced from one sample in a study of blood T cell repertoires in COVID-19. Method: immunoSEQ multiplex PCR; TCRdb's copy keeps in-frame clones and lacks some. The sample consists of approximately 130,000 clones, about 83% of them appearing once. Sequencing was carried out using peripheral blood. The origin of the receptors is a human donor in a cohort sampled during active COVID-19.

This chain links TRBV29-1 with TRBJ2-5, with D possibly being TRBD2 (6 bases). Germline lookup yields CDR1 SQVTM and CDR2 ANQGSEA. Trimming removed 7 bases from V and 5 bases from J, with 17 bases in between. The CDR3 length is 13 residues. CDR3: CSATGGLRETQYF. The CDR3 bases are TGCAGCGCCACTGGGGGACTTCGGGAGACCCAGTACTTC. Combining the CDR3 with reference TRBV29-1 and TRBJ2-5 gives the whole variable domain SAVISQKPSRDICQRGTSLTIQCQVDSQVTMMFWYRQQPGQSLTLIATANQGSEATYESGFVIDKFPISRPNLTFSTLTVSNMSPEDSSIYLCSATGGLRETQYFGPGTRLLVL.

This clone was counted once. V usage is TRBV5-1 and J usage is TRBJ2-3, with 12 bases that match TRBD2. The CDR3 contains 18 residues. The germline V gene has CDR1 SGHRS and CDR2 YFSETQ. Trimming removed 4 bases from V and 3 bases from J; junction bases left unmatched: 12. The CDR3 DNA is TGCGCCAGCAGCCCCCTCCCCTCTAGCGGGGGGGCGACAGATACGCAGTATTTT. Translation gives CASSPLPSSGGATDTQYF.

The rearrangement joins TRBV3-1 (or the pseudogene TRBV3-2) to TRBJ2-2, with 7 bases matching TRBD1. V lost 4 bases, J lost 0 bases, and 11 bases stayed unmatched. The CDR3 sequence is 18 residues long. Germline values: CDR1 LGHDT, CDR2 YNNKEL (reference sequence). CDR3 nucleotide sequence: TGTGCCAGCAGCCTCTATCATATGGACAGGACGAACACCGGGGAGCTGTTTTTT. Translating it yields CASSLYHMDRTNTGELFF.

The chain employs TRBV7-2 and TRBJ2-7; D is undetermined. CDR1 is SGHTA and CDR2 is FQGNSA in the germline V gene. The CDR3 contains 15 residues. Trimming stripped 5 bases from V and 0 bases from J, with 14 bases between. The CDR3 protein is CASSPVSSSSYEQYF. CDR3 DNA sequence: TGTGCCAGCAGCCCGGTCTCTAGTAGCTCCTACGAGCAGTACTTC.

The chain recombines TRBV27 with TRBJ2-4; possibly TRBD2 for D (5 bases). This CDR3 contains 15 residues. Germline values: CDR1 MNHEY, CDR2 SMNVEV (reference sequence). V dropped 4 bases and J dropped 0 bases, with 10 bases sitting between them. CDR3 nucleotides: TGTGCCAGCAGTTCCCCGGGGTTAGCCAAAAACATTCAGTACTTC. This codes for CASSSPGLAKNIQYF.

V gene TRBV7-2 combines with J gene TRBJ1-3; D is possibly TRBD1 (6 bases). The CDR3 loop spans 14 amino acids. Trimming stripped 4 bases from V and 9 bases from J, with 16 bases between. CDR1 is SGHTA, CDR2 FQGNSA, per germline. CDR3 loop: CASSYTGRRGTIYF. CDR3 in DNA: TGTGCCAGCAGCTACACAGGGCGCCGCGGCACCATATATTTT. Drawing the rest from reference TRBV7-2 and TRBJ1-3, the complete variable domain is GAGVSQSPSNKVTEKGKDVELRCDPISGHTALYWYRQSLGQGLEFLIYFQGNSAPDKSGLPSDRFSAERTGGSVSTLTIQRTQQEDSAVYLCASSYTGRRGTIYFGEGSWLTVV.

This clone was seen a few times. The chain carries TRBV6-2 or TRBV6-3 and TRBJ2-7; 7 bases agree with TRBD2. CDR3 length equals 15 residues. V trimming: 2 bases; J trimming: 0 bases; junction bases outside the gene matches: 4. From germline, CDR1 is MNHEY and CDR2 SVGEGT. In DNA form, the CDR3 reads TGTGCCAGCAGTTACGGGCGGGGGATCTCCTACGAGCAGTACTTC. Its translation: CASSYGRGISYEQYF.

The chain has TRBV21-1 and TRBJ2-2; the table assigns TRBD1, which was not confirmed against the DNA. TRBV21-1 corresponds to a pseudogene. The CDR3 contains 14 residues. The CDR3: CASNLTGVAGELFF. The CDR3 DNA is TGTGCCAGCAACCTGACAGGGGTGGCCGGGGAGCTGTTTTTT.

This clone was seen just once. This rearrangement joins TRBV19 to TRBJ1-4; D possibly corresponds to TRBD1 (5 bases). The CDR3 covers 14 residues. Looked up from germline, CDR1 is LNHDA and CDR2 is SQIVND (reference sequence). Trimming stripped 3 bases from V and 7 bases from J, with 12 bases between. As DNA, the CDR3 is TGTGCCAGTAGTATTCAGGGTGGCGGTGAAAAACTGTTTTTT. Its translation is CASSIQGGGEKLFF.

Written as DNA, the CDR3 is TGTGCCGGACAGGCCCTCGAGCGGGGCTACACCTTC. Protein product: CAGQALERGYTF. V gene TRBV30 combines with J gene TRBJ1-2, with TRBD1 matching 7 bases. Looked up from germline, CDR1 is GTSNPN and CDR2 is SVGIG (reference sequence). J was trimmed by 8 bases and V by 8 bases; bases with no gene match: 11. The CDR3 is made up of 12 amino acids.

The V and J genes are TRBV25-1 and TRBJ2-3, with D perhaps TRBD2 (5 bases). The CDR3 contains 16 residues. Trimming cost V 2 bases and J 6 bases, with 18 bases left between them. Germline V gene data show CDR1 as MGHDK and CDR2 as SYGVNS. The CDR3 is CASSEEWHSPGDTQYF. DNA for the CDR3: TGTGCCAGCAGTGAAGAATGGCACTCCCCGGGGGATACGCAGTATTTT.

This clone was seen just once. The chain couples TRBV3-1 (or the pseudogene TRBV3-2) to TRBJ2-7; the match to TRBD2 covers 10 bases. Trimming took 5 bases from V and 1 from J; bases not matched to a gene: 2. The CDR3 runs 14 residues. Germline assignment: CDR1 LGHDT and CDR2 YNNKEL (reference sequence). The CDR3 protein is CASSLAGGSYEQYF. As DNA, the CDR3 is TGTGCCAGCAGCTTAGCGGGGGGTTCCTACGAGCAGTACTTC.

This chain connects TRBV4-2 to TRBJ2-1, with D perhaps TRBD2 (7 bases). The CDR3 loop spans 18 amino acids. CDR1 and CDR2 (germline): LGHNA, YNFKEQ. V was pared by 1 base and J by 2 bases, with 18 bases between. The CDR3 is CASSQGGARGGPYNEQFF. In nucleotides, the CDR3 is TGTGCCAGCAGCCAAGGGGGGGCGAGGGGGGGCCCCTACAATGAGCAGTTCTTC.